Listed here are 16 T cell receptor beta chains from one sample, sequenced in a study of metastatic and nonmetastatic thyroid tumors. All patients were untreated before thyroid surgery. TCRdb reprocessed the PCR reads using MiXCR. The data contain over 65,000 clones, around 12% of them singletons. Sequenced input: tumor tissue. Source of these receptors: a female donor with papillary thyroid cancer or a benign thyroid nodule (not recorded which). Some clones in this sample may be carry-over from other donors' samples.

The chain carries TRBV5-6 and TRBJ1-2; tentatively, D is TRBD1 (6 bases). CDR1 SGHDT and CDR2 YYEEEE come from the germline V gene. This CDR3 spans 13 amino acids. Trimming shortened V by 3 bases and J by 8 bases, and 14 bases separated the two germline ends. CDR3 nucleotides: TGTGCCAGCAGCTCCACTACCAGGGGAGGCTACACCTTC. Translating it yields CASSSTTRGGYTF.

The CDR3 is CASSKGRVLDEQYF. The CDR3 DNA is TGTGCCAGCAGTAAGGGTAGGGTGCTCGACGAGCAGTACTTC. The chain employs TRBV6-1 and TRBJ2-7, with D uncertain. The CDR3 is 14 residues long. V lost 5 bases and J 5 bases, leaving 16 bases between the germline ends. Germline V lookup: CDR1 MNHNS, CDR2 SASEGT.

This clone was counted a few times. The chain carries TRBV6-2 or TRBV6-3 and TRBJ2-2; no firm D call. There are 14 residues in the CDR3. Trimming took 4 bases from V and 5 from J, leaving 11 bases between them. CDR1 is MNHEY, CDR2 SVGEGT, per germline. In DNA form, the CDR3 reads TGTGCCAGCAGTTTACCCACGGAGACCGGGGAGCTGTTTTTT. This codes for CASSLPTETGELFF.

This clone was seen at least ten times. The rearrangement joins TRBV24-1 to TRBJ2-7; possible D gene TRBD1, 6 bases. The CDR3 runs to 13 residues. CDR1 KGHDR and CDR2 SFDVKD come from the germline V gene. Deletions cut 7 bases from V and 4 bases from J, with 13 bases between. The CDR3 sequence: CATSRGRGYEQYF. The CDR3, as DNA: TGTGCCACCAGCAGGGGTCGCGGATACGAGCAGTACTTC.

This clone was seen ten or more times. This chain's CDR3 is CASSKTLPGAEAFF. CDR3 DNA sequence: TGTGCCAGCAGTAAGACCCTCCCGGGGGCTGAAGCTTTCTTT. The chain links TRBV6-1 to TRBJ1-1, with a tentative D call TRBD1 (5 bases). Germline V gives CDR1 MNHNS, CDR2 SASEGT. V was trimmed by 5 bases and J by 6 bases, leaving 16 bases between them. This CDR3 contains 14 residues.

This clone was seen only a few times. The chain joins TRBV6-2 or TRBV6-3 to TRBJ1-6; D is uncertain. The CDR3 is 12 residues long. The ends were cut back, 7 bases at V and 9 bases at J, with 10 bases in the middle. Germline V gene lookup returns CDR1 MNHEY and CDR2 SVGEGT. CDR3 in DNA: TGTGCCAGCACCCCCGGCATTTCACCCCTCCACTTT. Translating it yields CASTPGISPLHF.

This clone was found many times. The chain links TRBV7-2 to TRBJ1-3; D not resolved. Trimming took off 4 bases at V and 4 bases at J, with 11 bases between the two ends. In germline, CDR1 is SGHTA, CDR2 FQGNSA. The CDR3 loop spans 14 amino acids. As DNA, the CDR3 is TGTGCCAGCAGCTCAGACCTCTGGGGAAACACCATATATTTT. This codes for CASSSDLWGNTIYF.

This chain joins TRBV7-9 and TRBJ2-7; 9 bases line up with TRBD2. Losses at the gene ends were 4 bases for V and 5 bases for J; bases not matched to a gene: 6. This CDR3 comprises 14 residues. Germline V gene sequence: CDR1 SEHNR, CDR2 FQNEAQ (reference sequence). The CDR3 DNA is TGTGCCAGCAGCTCGCGGGGGGGCAGGGACGAGCAGTACTTC. Its protein is CASSSRGGRDEQYF. Full variable domain (outside the CDR3, taken from reference TRBV7-9 and TRBJ2-7): DTGVSQNPRHKITKRGQNVTFRCDPISEHNRLYWYRQTLGQGPEFLTYFQNEAQLEKSRLLSDRFSAERPKGSFSTLEIQRTEQGDSAMYLCASSSRGGRDEQYFGPGTRLTVT.

This clone was picked up many times. The V gene is TRBV6-1, the J gene TRBJ2-1; 7 bases are shared with TRBD2. CDR3 length: 14 amino acids. Germline V gene lookup returns CDR1 MNHNS and CDR2 SASEGT. V lost 6 bases, J lost 5 bases, and 7 bases stayed unmatched. CDR3 sequence reads: CASRTLAEHNEQFF. The CDR3 DNA reads TGTGCCAGCAGGACCCTAGCGGAGCACAATGAGCAGTTCTTC.

Comments on this clone: This may come from a read error, since a much larger clone is one base off. This sample includes further DNA sequences coding for the same CDR3. V gene TRBV27 combines with J gene TRBJ2-5, with D tentatively TRBD2 (5 bases). This CDR3 has 13 amino acids. Germline lookup yields CDR1 MNHEY and CDR2 SMNVEV (reference sequence). CDR3 nucleotide sequence: TGTGCCAGCATGGGAGTCTGGGGAGAGACACAGTACTTC. This codes for CASMGVWGETQYF.

This clone appeared many times. This sequence joins TRBV15 and TRBJ2-5; 9 bases align to TRBD2. The CDR3 totals 14 residues. V lost 0 bases, J lost 8 bases, and 4 bases stayed unmatched. Germline assignment: CDR1 LNHNV and CDR2 YYDKDF (reference sequence). The CDR3 region has the DNA TGTGCCACCAGCAGAGAGATTAGCGGGAGTACCCAGTACTTC. Translation gives CATSREISGSTQYF. The entire variable domain, with the rest obtained from reference TRBV15 and TRBJ2-5, is as follows: DAMVIQNPRYQVTQFGKPVTLSCSQTLNHNVMYWYQQKSSQAPKLLFHYYDKDFNNEADTPDNFQSRRPNTSFCFLDIRSPGLGDTAMYLCATSREISGSTQYFGPGTRLLVL.

The chain carries TRBV3-1 and TRBJ2-5; TRBD1 agrees at 7 bases. CDR1 is LGHDT and CDR2 is YNNKEL in the germline V gene (reference sequence). The CDR3 contains 14 residues. V was pared by 7 bases and J by 4 bases, with 9 bases of the junction left unmatched. The CDR3 DNA reads TGTGCCAGCATCCTCGGACAGGCCCCAGAGACCCAGTACTTC. Translation: CASILGQAPETQYF.

Remarks on this clone: With a much larger clone just one base away, this may be a read error. The chain combines TRBV2 with TRBJ1-3; 7 bases map to TRBD1. The CDR3 sequence is 12 residues long. Germline CDR1 and CDR2: SNHLY and FYNNEI. Here the CDR3 DNA reads TGTGCCATCAGTGTGCAGGGGGACACCATATATTTT. It translates to CAISVQGDTIYF.

This clone came up a few times. The chain combines TRBV9 with TRBJ2-5; maybe TRBD1 (5 bases). Trimming left V 3 bases short and J 3 bases short, with 9 bases between. Germline CDR1 SGDLS, CDR2 YYNGEE. There are 13 residues in the CDR3. The chain's CDR3 is CASSEGNEETQYF. DNA of the CDR3: TGTGCCAGCAGCGAGGGGAACGAAGAGACCCAGTACTTC.

This clone was seen more than once but under ten times. The genes are TRBV10-1 and TRBJ2-7, with 7 nucleotides matching TRBD1. This CDR3 spans 14 amino acids. Germline CDR1 and CDR2: WNHNN and SYGVQD (reference sequence). V shed 6 bases and J 6 bases; nucleotides not matched to a gene: 11. DNA of the CDR3: TGCGCCAGCAGCAATGTACAGGGGTCCGGCGAGCAGTACTTC. It is translated as CASSNVQGSGEQYF.

This clone was seen repeatedly, ten times or more. This chain links TRBV20-1 with TRBJ1-5; possible D gene TRBD1, 5 bases. The V gene lost 0 bases and the J gene lost 7 bases, with 13 bases spanning the gap. CDR1 DFQATT and CDR2 SNEGSKA come from the germline V gene (reference sequence). The CDR3 contains 14 residues. The CDR3 sequence is CSAREGTEWQPQHF. The CDR3 DNA reads TGCAGTGCTAGAGAGGGGACGGAATGGCAGCCCCAGCATTTT.